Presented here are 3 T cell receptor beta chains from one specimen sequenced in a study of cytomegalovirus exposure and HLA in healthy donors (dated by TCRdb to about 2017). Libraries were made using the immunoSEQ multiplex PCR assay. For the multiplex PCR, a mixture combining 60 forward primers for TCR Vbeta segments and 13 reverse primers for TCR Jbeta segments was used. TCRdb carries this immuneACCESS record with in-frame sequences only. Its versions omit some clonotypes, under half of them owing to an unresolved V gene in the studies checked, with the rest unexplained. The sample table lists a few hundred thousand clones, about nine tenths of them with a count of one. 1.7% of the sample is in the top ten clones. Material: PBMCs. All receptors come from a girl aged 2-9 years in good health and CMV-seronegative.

The CDR3 DNA follows: TGCGCCAGCAGTCCAATACCGGGGGGCCGACGACGGGAGTTTATCACCGGGGAGCTGTTTTTT. Translation gives CASSPIPGGRRREFITGELFF. V and J are TRBV5-1 and TRBJ2-2; D might be TRBD2 (7 bases). This CDR3 region has 21 residues. The germline CDR1 and CDR2 sequences are SGHRS and YFSETQ. With 5 bases removed from V and 4 bases from J, the gap between germline ends came to 33 bases.

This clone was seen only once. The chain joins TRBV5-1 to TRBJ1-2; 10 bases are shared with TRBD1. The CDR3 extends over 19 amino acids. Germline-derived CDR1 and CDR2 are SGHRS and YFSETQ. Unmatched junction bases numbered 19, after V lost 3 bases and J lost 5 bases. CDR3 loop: CASSSRGIGQGVMRYGYTF. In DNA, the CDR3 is TGCGCCAGCAGCTCGCGGGGAATCGGACAGGGGGTAATGAGATATGGCTACACCTTC.

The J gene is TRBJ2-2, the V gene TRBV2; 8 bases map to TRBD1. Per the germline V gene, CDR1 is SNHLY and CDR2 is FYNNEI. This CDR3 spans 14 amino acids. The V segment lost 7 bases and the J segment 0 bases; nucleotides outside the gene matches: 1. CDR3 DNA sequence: TGTGCCAGCACGGACAGGGCGAACACCGGGGAGCTGTTTTTT. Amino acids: CASTDRANTGELFF.